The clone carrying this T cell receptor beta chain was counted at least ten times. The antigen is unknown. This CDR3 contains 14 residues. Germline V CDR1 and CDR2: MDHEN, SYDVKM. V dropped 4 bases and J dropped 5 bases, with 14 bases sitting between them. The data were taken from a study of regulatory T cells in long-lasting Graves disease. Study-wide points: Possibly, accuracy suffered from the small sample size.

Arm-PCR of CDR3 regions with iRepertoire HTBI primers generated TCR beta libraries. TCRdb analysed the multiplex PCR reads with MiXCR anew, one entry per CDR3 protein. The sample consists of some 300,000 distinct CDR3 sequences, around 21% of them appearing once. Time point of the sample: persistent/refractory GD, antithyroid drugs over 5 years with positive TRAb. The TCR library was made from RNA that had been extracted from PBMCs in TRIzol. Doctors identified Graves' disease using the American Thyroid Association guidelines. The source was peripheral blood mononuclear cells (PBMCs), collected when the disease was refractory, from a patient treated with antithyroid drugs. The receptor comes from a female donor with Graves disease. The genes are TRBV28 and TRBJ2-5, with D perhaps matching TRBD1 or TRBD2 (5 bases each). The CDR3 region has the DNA TGTGCCAGCAGTTCTGGCCCCGAGGGGGAGACCCAGTACTTC. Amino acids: CASSSGPEGETQYF.